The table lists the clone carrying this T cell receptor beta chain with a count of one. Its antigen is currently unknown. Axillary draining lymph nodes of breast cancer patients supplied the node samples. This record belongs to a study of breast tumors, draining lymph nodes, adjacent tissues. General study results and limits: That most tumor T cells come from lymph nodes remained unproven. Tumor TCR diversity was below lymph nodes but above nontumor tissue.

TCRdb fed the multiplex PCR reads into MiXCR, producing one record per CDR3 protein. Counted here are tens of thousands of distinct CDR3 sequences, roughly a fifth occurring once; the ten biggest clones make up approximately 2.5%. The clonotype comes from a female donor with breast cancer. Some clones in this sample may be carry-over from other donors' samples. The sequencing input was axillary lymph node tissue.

This chain's CDR3 is CATTPSGRAYNEQFF. The CDR3 coding sequence is TGTGCCACCACCCCTAGCGGGAGAGCCTACAATGAGCAGTTCTTC. V gene TRBV24-1 combines with J gene TRBJ2-1; 10 bases agree with TRBD2. The J segment lost 2 bases and the V segment lost 8 bases, leaving 5 bases of the junction unmatched. Germline loops: CDR1 KGHDR, CDR2 SFDVKD. This CDR3 spans 15 amino acids.